Given below is one T cell receptor beta chain in context. Its target antigen remains unknown. No per-base quality is available; no much larger clone lies one base away. To demonstrate the VDJtools post-analysis software, TCR beta repertoires were profiled from the peripheral blood of roughly 14 young patients with multiple sclerosis. The patients with multiple sclerosis were children and adolescents between about 6 and 15 years of age. The library was made by PCR. The instrument was an Illumina HiSeq 2500. To reduce PCR and sequencing biases, unique molecular identifiers were built into the TCR beta cDNA libraries. Every 1 to 10 million input T cells yielded 500,000 or so cDNA molecules, meaning each molecule approximated one T cell. The same protocol used for the earlier healthy control dataset was applied to prepare and sequence the patient libraries. Samples belonging to the same batch were prepared together, multiplexed and sequenced on a shared HiSeq lane. Regarding the original processing steps: MIGEC was used to process the raw barcoded reads, and molecular identifier groups with only a single read were discarded before consensus assembly and CDR3 extraction. VDJtools was used for post-analysis of the clonotype tables, with diversity normalized by down-sampling every dataset to the smallest sample size. Repertoire overlap clustering matched CDR3 amino acid but not nucleotide sequences to correct batch-related cross-sample contamination. TCRdb reanalyzed the raw reads on its own, using fastp at Q25 for trimming and MiXCR for clone calling, and kept in-frame beta chains. Every distinct CDR3 protein forms one entry, paired with its most common genes and DNA. The V and J calls were not made by the authors but by TCRdb's processing. The sample records about 540,000 distinct CDR3 sequences, approximately 34% of which are singletons. 5% to 6% of the sample is taken by the ten largest.

These data come from a study of post-analysis software for immune sequencing data (dated by TCRdb to the mid-2010s). General notes on the study: Relapsing-remitting, secondary progressive and progressive-relapsing multiple sclerosis were recorded as disease courses, and subtype annotation was lacking for some patients. Patient repertoires were compared against roughly 12 previously published healthy control repertoires from donors aged about 6 to 25 years. A subset of samples was prepared in parallel using single-end sample barcoding, then pooled and co-amplified after Illumina adapter ligation. Results the study describes overall, beyond this receptor: The control group was slightly older than the multiple sclerosis patient group. Significantly higher frequencies in patients than in controls were found for about five TRBV segments, including TRBV5-6, TRBV5-1 and TRBV20-1. Direct clustering with F measure revealed strong co-clustering of samples prepared in the same batch, which led to a batch-effect correction. Compared with controls, multiple sclerosis patients had significantly lower normalized Chao1 diversity, a finding suggesting substantial peripheral T-cell clonal expansion.

Taken from the germline V gene (reference sequence), the CDR1 and CDR2 loops are DFQATT and SNEGSKA. V sheds 4 bases and J sheds 0 bases, leaving 19 bases between their ends. Spanning cysteine to phenylalanine, the CDR3 consists of 17 amino acids. The kept DNA is CDR3 alone, 51 bases in frame from the first base. This sequence was found in a girl aged 2-17 years with multiple sclerosis. The rearrangement joined TRBV20-1 to TRBJ1-5; no D gene is confidently identified. Input material: blood. The CDR3 region: CSATPLTSVDSNQPQHF. The nucleotide sequence is TGCAGTGCTACCCCACTGACGTCCGTTGATAGCAATCAGCCCCAGCATTTT.